The T cell receptor (beta chain) under discussion was sequenced for a study of T cell responses to AZD1222 COVID-19 vaccine. General study points: Spike-specific TCR breadth and depth grew following two AZD1222 doses.

The CDR3 is 15 residues long. V was trimmed by 3 bases and J by 3 bases, leaving 14 bases between them. Germline V CDR1 and CDR2: SGHVS, FNYEAQ. In regard to this clone: Its antigen is unidentified.

TCRdb keeps only in-frame clones here, not all; method: immunoSEQ multiplex PCR. The table has around 110,000 clones, around 85% seen once; the top ten hold 3% to 4.5%. This chain connects TRBV7-6 to TRBJ1-2, with D tentatively TRBD1 (5 bases). The starting material was peripheral blood, obtained on day 0 of MenACWY control vaccination. The sequence was collected from an adult in good health. The CDR3 sequence is CASSLGPTADYGYTF. Here the CDR3 DNA reads TGTGCCAGCAGCTTGGGACCTACGGCGGACTATGGCTACACCTTC.